Shown below are 31 T cell receptor beta chains from a single sample sequenced in a study of OX40 agonist ivuxolimab in advanced cancers. The library was built by means of the immunoSEQ multiplex PCR assay. TCRdb took this table from immuneACCESS and kept in-frame rearrangements with V and J called. Such tables lack part of the clones; where checked against another copy, unresolved V genes explain under half of the gap, and the rest is unexplained. Present in this sample are approximately 58,000 clones, about 76% of which were seen just once. The ten largest clones capture roughly 1.1% of the sample. Sequenced material: CD4+ or CD8+ T cells sorted from blood, taken in a trial of the OX40 agonist ivuxolimab. The receptors stem from an adult with an advanced solid tumor such as melanoma, head and neck, liver or kidney cancer.

This chain connects TRBV28 to TRBJ2-1; D possibly matches TRBD1 or TRBD2 (6 bases each). The CDR3 is 17 residues long. V was pared by 3 bases and J by 6 bases, with 21 bases between. Per the germline V gene, CDR1 is MDHEN and CDR2 is SYDVKM. The CDR3 nucleotides read TGTGCCAGCAGTTTGAGTATTTCGGGGGCTTGGGGCAATGAGCAGTTCTTC. It yields the protein CASSLSISGAWGNEQFF.

This clone appeared once. This chain joins TRBV6-6 and TRBJ1-5; D is possibly TRBD1 (5 bases). Germline CDR1 MNHNY, CDR2 SVGAGI (reference sequence). The CDR3 spans 15 residues. Trimming pared 3 bases from V and 1 base from J, leaving 10 bases between. The CDR3 protein is CASSYGTLSNQPQHF. CDR3 nucleotide sequence: TGTGCCAGCAGTTATGGGACTTTGAGCAATCAGCCCCAGCATTTT.

This clone came up once. The CDR3 sequence is CASSSRQSGGYEQYF. In nucleotides, the CDR3 is TGTGCCAGCAGCTCCCGACAGTCGGGAGGGTACGAGCAGTACTTC. The chain is built from TRBV5-4 and TRBJ2-7; 8 positions match TRBD2. The CDR3 contains 15 residues. Germline V gene sequence: CDR1 SGHNT, CDR2 YYREEE (reference sequence). V trimming: 3 bases; J trimming: 4 bases; junction bases outside the gene matches: 9.

The CDR3 region is CASSRWATSSIGELFF. The CDR3 bases are TGTGCCAGCAGCCGGTGGGCGACATCTAGCATCGGGGAGCTGTTTTTT. The V gene is TRBV5-6, the J gene TRBJ2-2; tentative D call: TRBD2 (5 bases). Germline V CDR1 and CDR2: SGHDT, YYEEEE. V was clipped by 4 bases and J by 7 bases, with 20 bases between them. This CDR3 has 16 residues.

This chain's CDR3 is CASSPGQGLNSPLHF. The CDR3 DNA is TGTGCCAGCTCACCGGGACAGGGACTGAATTCACCCCTCCACTTT. The chain recombines TRBV18 with TRBJ1-6, with 9 bases aligning to TRBD1. The CDR3 is 15 amino acids. Trimming at V came to 3 bases and at J to 7 bases, leaving 4 bases not matched to a gene. Germline V gives CDR1 KGHSH, CDR2 LQKENI.

This chain joins TRBV29-1 and TRBJ2-7; the D gene is possibly TRBD1 (6 bases). This CDR3 contains 14 residues. CDR1 and CDR2 from the germline V gene are SQVTM and ANQGSEA. V was pared by 3 bases and J by 5 bases, with 17 bases between. This CDR3 reads CSVDQTGGADEQYF. The DNA of the CDR3 is TGCAGCGTTGATCAGACAGGTGGGGCGGACGAGCAGTACTTC.

This chain connects TRBV18 to TRBJ2-1, with 9 bases aligning to TRBD1. The ends lost 0 bases at V and 5 bases at J; junction bases unmatched: 8. Germline lookup yields CDR1 KGHSH and CDR2 LQKENI. This CDR3 is 17 amino acids long. The CDR3 nucleotides are TGTGCCAGCTCACCACCTGTAGGACAGGGGAGGGACAATGAGCAGTTCTTC. Translating it yields CASSPPVGQGRDNEQFF.

The chain is built from TRBV18 and TRBJ2-7; 7 bases are a match to TRBD1. Germline lookup yields CDR1 KGHSH and CDR2 LQKENI. V was clipped by 3 bases and J by 2 bases; unmatched bases: 1. The CDR3 spans 13 residues. The CDR3 coding sequence is TGTGCCAGCTCACCTCAGGGGGCCTACGAGCAGTACTTC. Protein sequence: CASSPQGAYEQYF.

The chain's CDR3 is CASSPDRIQETQYF. CDR3 DNA: TGCGCCAGCAGCCCCGACAGAATTCAAGAGACCCAGTACTTC. The chain combines TRBV5-1 with TRBJ2-5, with D possibly TRBD1 on 5 matching bases. Between the trimmed V and J ends, which lost 4 bases and 2 bases, there was a span of 12 bases. Germline-derived CDR1 and CDR2 are SGHRS and YFSETQ. The CDR3 totals 14 residues.

The rearrangement links TRBV19 to TRBJ2-5; D possibly corresponds to TRBD2 (6 bases). Looked up from germline, CDR1 is LNHDA and CDR2 is SQIVND (reference sequence). The V gene lost 3 bases and the J gene lost 0 bases, with 14 bases spanning the gap. The CDR3 has 16 amino acids. The CDR3 bases are TGTGCCAGTAGTATTGTCGGCGGGATAGACCAAGAGACCCAGTACTTC. Its protein product is CASSIVGGIDQETQYF.

This rearrangement joins TRBV14 to TRBJ1-2, with 10 bases lining up with TRBD1. Germline loops: CDR1 SGHDN, CDR2 FVKESK. There are 14 residues in the CDR3. Trimming took 2 bases from V and 7 from J; bases not matched to a gene: 4. The CDR3 spells CASSQQTGGTGYTF. CDR3 nucleotides: TGTGCCAGCAGCCAACAGACAGGGGGCACTGGCTACACCTTC.

J is TRBJ2-5 and V is TRBV5-1; D might be TRBD1 (6 bases). Looked up from germline, CDR1 is SGHRS and CDR2 is YFSETQ. CDR3 length: 16 amino acids. The germline V and J ends were trimmed by 7 bases and 2 bases, with 21 bases remaining between them. For the CDR3, the DNA is TGCGCCAGCCGAGGGGTTGGGGGACATACTCAAGAGACCCAGTACTTC. Translating gives CASRGVGGHTQETQYF.

The rearrangement joins TRBV19 to TRBJ1-1; possible D gene TRBD1, 5 bases. The ends were cut back, 5 bases at V and 7 bases at J, with 11 bases in the middle. Germline loops: CDR1 LNHDA, CDR2 SQIVND (reference sequence). This CDR3 has 12 amino acids. The CDR3: CASSGDAGEAFF. In nucleotides, the CDR3 is TGTGCCAGTAGTGGGGACGCCGGTGAAGCTTTCTTT. Complete variable domain (other parts from reference TRBV19 and TRBJ1-1): DGGITQSPKYLFRKEGQNVTLSCEQNLNHDAMYWYRQDPGQGLRLIYYSQIVNDFQKGDIAEGYSVSREKKESFPLTVTSAQKNPTAFYLCASSGDAGEAFFGQGTRLTVV.

CDR3 protein: CASTIGTRTLEQYF. CDR3 DNA: TGCGCCAGCACTATCGGGACTAGAACATTGGAGCAGTACTTC. This chain joins TRBV10-2 and TRBJ2-7; 8 positions agree with TRBD2. The CDR3 consists of 14 residues. The germline V gene encodes CDR1 WSHSY and CDR2 SAAADI. V was pared by 7 bases and J by 7 bases, with 12 bases of the junction left unmatched.

The rearrangement uses TRBV18 and TRBJ1-1; D is uncertain. The CDR3 is 13 residues long. Between the trimmed V and J ends, which lost 8 bases and 0 bases, there was a span of 10 bases. Germline-derived CDR1 and CDR2 are KGHSH and LQKENI. CDR3 nucleotide sequence: TGTGCCAGCGAGTACGGGGTGAACACTGAAGCTTTCTTT. This encodes CASEYGVNTEAFF. The entire variable domain, with the rest obtained from reference TRBV18 and TRBJ1-1, is as follows: NAGVMQNPRHLVRRRGQEARLRCSPMKGHSHVYWYRQLPEEGLKFMVYLQKENIIDESGMPKERFSAEFPKEGPSILRIQQVVRGDSAAYFCASEYGVNTEAFFGQGTRLTVV.

The V and J genes are TRBV27 and TRBJ1-2; possible D gene TRBD1, 5 bases. CDR1 and CDR2 from the germline V gene are MNHEY and SMNVEV (reference sequence). CDR3 length: 12 amino acids. The V gene lost 4 bases and the J gene lost 13 bases, with 16 bases spanning the gap. This chain's CDR3 is CASSSLQGLSTF. DNA for the CDR3: TGTGCCAGCAGTTCCCTGCAGGGTTTAAGCACCTTC.

The V and J genes are TRBV6-5 and TRBJ1-4, with D unclear. Germline loops: CDR1 MNHEY, CDR2 SVGAGI. The CDR3 has 15 amino acids. The V gene lost 0 bases and the J gene lost 8 bases, with 13 bases spanning the gap. CDR3 amino acids: CASSYSGVVGEKLFF. The CDR3 coding sequence is TGTGCCAGCAGTTACTCGGGTGTGGTGGGCGAAAAACTGTTTTTT.

The chain carries TRBV7-8 and TRBJ1-2; D gene ambiguous. The CDR3 contains 14 residues. Germline V gene sequence: CDR1 SGHVS, CDR2 FQNEAQ. V lost 1 base and J lost 4, with 10 bases in between. CDR3 in amino acids: CASSLVSGPYGYTF. The CDR3, as DNA: TGTGCCAGCAGCTTAGTTTCAGGACCCTATGGCTACACCTTC.

CDR3: CASISSNDRGETQYF. The CDR3 nucleotides are TGTGCCAGCATCTCTAGCAACGACAGGGGAGAGACCCAGTACTTC. The V gene is TRBV6-6, the J gene TRBJ2-5, with 8 bases identical to TRBD1. Germline V lookup: CDR1 MNHNY, CDR2 SVGAGI (reference sequence). After removal of 7 bases from V and 4 bases from J, the junction contained 11 bases not matched to a gene. The CDR3 has 15 amino acids.

This clone showed up just a few times. V usage is TRBV7-3 and J usage is TRBJ1-6, with 7 bases matching TRBD1. Germline CDR1 reads SGHTA; CDR2 reads FQGTGA. CDR3 length equals 15 residues. The V and J ends lost 2 bases and 6 bases, in that order; junction bases with no gene match: 4. CDR3 DNA sequence: TGTGCCAGCAGCTTAGGGTCAGGGGGTAATTCACCCCTCCACTTT. Its translation: CASSLGSGGNSPLHF.

The V gene is TRBV19, the J gene TRBJ2-7; D may be TRBD2 (6 bases). V was shortened by 4 bases and J by 3 bases, with 19 bases between the two germline ends. From germline, CDR1 is LNHDA and CDR2 SQIVND (reference sequence). The CDR3 has 16 amino acids. The CDR3 loop reads CASSTQERDGGYEQYF. Here the CDR3 DNA reads TGTGCCAGTAGTACCCAGGAACGAGACGGGGGCTACGAGCAGTACTTC.

The J gene is TRBJ2-3, the V gene TRBV6-5; no clear D gene. Germline-derived CDR1 and CDR2 are MNHEY and SVGAGI. V was cut by 4 bases and J by 9 bases, with 14 bases left in between. CDR3 size: 13 residues. The CDR3 sequence: CASSSLGSDTQYF. Written as DNA, the CDR3 is TGTGCCAGCAGTTCCTTAGGCAGCGACACGCAGTATTTT.

The V gene is TRBV7-9, the J gene TRBJ1-3; the match to TRBD1 covers 9 bases. CDR3 length: 14 residues. CDR1 is SEHNR and CDR2 is FQNEAQ in the germline V gene (reference sequence). Trimming took 5 bases from V and 6 from J; bases not matched to a gene: 5. The CDR3 coding sequence is TGTGCCAGCAGCCGGGACAGGGTGGAAAACACCATATATTTT. Translated: CASSRDRVENTIYF.

The J gene is TRBJ2-5, the V gene TRBV30; D may be TRBD1 (6 bases). Germline assignment: CDR1 GTSNPN and CDR2 SVGIG (reference sequence). CDR3 length: 14 residues. Trimming took 3 bases from V and 5 from J, leaving 16 bases between them. This CDR3 reads CAWRYSGARETQYF. The CDR3 DNA is TGTGCCTGGAGGTATTCAGGGGCGCGGGAGACCCAGTACTTC. Complete variable domain (other parts from reference TRBV30 and TRBJ2-5): SQTIHQWPATLVQPVGSPLSLECTVEGTSNPNLYWYRQAAGRGLQLLFYSVGIGQISSEVPQNLSASRPQDRQFILSSKKLLLSDSGFYLCAWRYSGARETQYFGPGTRLLVL.

The chain combines TRBV28 with TRBJ1-5; D gene unclear. The CDR3 runs 16 residues. Germline CDR1 MDHEN, CDR2 SYDVKM. V shed 3 bases and J shed 5 bases, with 17 bases lying between them. The CDR3 protein is CASSLTRTYGDQPQHF. The CDR3 DNA reads TGTGCCAGCAGTTTGACCAGGACCTATGGTGATCAGCCCCAGCATTTT.

The chain employs TRBV6-1 and TRBJ1-2, with TRBD1 matching 7 bases. CDR3 length: 14 amino acids. The junction had 11 bases not matched to a gene; V was cut back by 6 bases and J by 7 bases. Germline-derived CDR1 and CDR2 are MNHNS and SASEGT. The CDR3 sequence: CASSFTQGGSGYTF. DNA of the CDR3: TGTGCCAGCAGCTTCACTCAGGGGGGGTCTGGCTACACCTTC.

This clone occurred a few times. The chain uses TRBV5-1 and TRBJ1-1; possible D gene TRBD1, 6 bases. The CDR3 consists of 15 residues. V was shortened by 5 bases and J by 1 base, with 15 bases between the two germline ends. Germline V gene lookup returns CDR1 SGHRS and CDR2 YFSETQ. The CDR3 spells CASSYSGTTNTEAFF. The CDR3 region has the DNA TGCGCCAGCAGTTACTCCGGGACAACGAACACTGAAGCTTTCTTT.

This clone has just one count. The CDR3 nucleotides read TGTGCCAGTAGACAGACGGATAGCTCCTACGAGCAGTACTTC. Translation gives CASRQTDSSYEQYF. This chain joins TRBV19 and TRBJ2-7; D remains unclear. The CDR3 is made up of 14 amino acids. Germline V gene lookup returns CDR1 LNHDA and CDR2 SQIVND (reference sequence). V lost 6 bases and J 0 bases, leaving 12 bases between the germline ends.

This chain links TRBV9 with TRBJ2-1, with 9 bases identical to TRBD2. From germline, CDR1 is SGDLS and CDR2 YYNGEE. This CDR3 has 15 residues. With 3 bases clipped from V and 4 bases from J, the junction kept 5 bases outside the gene matches. The CDR3 reads CASSARLAEYNEQFF. DNA of the CDR3: TGTGCCAGCAGCGCCCGACTAGCGGAATACAATGAGCAGTTCTTC. The whole variable domain, remainder taken from reference TRBV9 and TRBJ2-1, is DSGVTQTPKHLITATGQRVTLRCSPRSGDLSVYWYQQSLDQGLQFLIQYYNGEERAKGNILERFSAQQFPDLHSELNLSSLELGDSALYFCASSARLAEYNEQFFGPGTRLTVL.

This sequence joins TRBV6-5 and TRBJ2-3, with 11 bases identical to TRBD2. CDR1 is MNHEY and CDR2 is SVGAGI in the germline V gene. The ends lost 5 bases at V and 0 bases at J; junction bases unmatched: 1. The CDR3 length is 15 residues. The CDR3 reads CASSRTSGSTDTQYF. The CDR3 region has the DNA TGTGCCAGCAGTAGGACTAGCGGGAGCACAGATACGCAGTATTTT.

A word on this clone: The same CDR3 also results from other DNA sequences found in this sample. The CDR3 sequence: CAWSGQGYEQYF. DNA of the CDR3: TGTGCCTGGAGTGGGCAGGGCTACGAGCAGTACTTC. The chain combines TRBV30 with TRBJ2-7; perhaps TRBD1 as D (5 bases). The CDR3 runs to 12 residues. V dropped 1 base and J dropped 3 bases, with 7 bases sitting between them. The germline CDR1 and CDR2 sequences are GTSNPN and SVGIG (reference sequence).